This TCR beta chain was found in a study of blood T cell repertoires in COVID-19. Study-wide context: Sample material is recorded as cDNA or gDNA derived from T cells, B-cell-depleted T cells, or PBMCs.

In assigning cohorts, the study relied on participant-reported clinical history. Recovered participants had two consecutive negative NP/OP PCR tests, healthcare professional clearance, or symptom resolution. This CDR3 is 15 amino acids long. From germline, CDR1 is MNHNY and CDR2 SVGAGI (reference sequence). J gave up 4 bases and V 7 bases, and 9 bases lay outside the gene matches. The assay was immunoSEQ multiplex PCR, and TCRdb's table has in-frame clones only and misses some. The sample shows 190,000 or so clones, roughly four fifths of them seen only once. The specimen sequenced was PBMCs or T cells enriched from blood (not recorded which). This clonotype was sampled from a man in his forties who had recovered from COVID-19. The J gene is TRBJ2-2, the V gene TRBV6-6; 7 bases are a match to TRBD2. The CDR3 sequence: CASKSSGGGTGELFF. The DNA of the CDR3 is TGTGCCAGCAAAAGCTCGGGGGGTGGCACCGGGGAGCTGTTTTTT.